The table lists the clone carrying this T cell receptor beta chain with many counts. As yet, its antigen is unknown. CDR3 length: 15 amino acids. The germline V gene has CDR1 SNHLY and CDR2 FYNNEI. V trimming: 7 bases; J trimming: 3 bases; junction bases outside the gene matches: 6. The data were obtained in a study of T cells in Graves' hyperthyroidism and ophthalmopathy. Amplification yielded TCR beta CDR3 regions, with RNA transcripts as the source. Primed by the HTBI set, a first-round RT-PCR was run on the TCR CDR3. TCRdb reprocessed the multiplex PCR reads with MiXCR, giving one entry per CDR3 protein. The sample shows 300,000 to 400,000 distinct CDR3 sequences, roughly 20% of them seen only once. General study points: A model using 13 V-J features told ophthalmopathy apart from stable hyperthyroidism.

This clonotype was obtained from a woman between 45 and 65 years old with Graves' hyperthyroidism. V gene TRBV2 combines with J gene TRBJ2-5, with TRBD2 matching over 12 bases. The specimen sequenced was blood. The CDR3 DNA reads as TGTGCCAGCACGGGACTAGCGGGTATTAAAGAGACCCAGTACTTC. It encodes CASTGLAGIKETQYF.